The TCR beta chain under discussion was sequenced for a study of blood T cell repertoires in COVID-19. In the study overall: PBMCs, B-cell-depleted T cells, or T cells were the source of the cDNA or gDNA that made up the material.

The CDR3 covers 15 residues. The V end lost 0 bases, the J end lost 4 bases, and 10 bases lay between the germline ends. From germline, CDR1 is SGDLS and CDR2 YYNGEE. Authors' methods: Amplification of reference gene primers provided the estimated nucleated cell counts. Here immunoSEQ multiplex PCR was the method, and the copy in TCRdb shows in-frame clones only, minus some. That table furnishes V, J and clone size, whereas the DNA furnished D and trimming. The sample includes tens of thousands of clones, 87% of them seen just once. This sequence was found in a woman between 45 and 65 years old with active or convalescent COVID-19. The sample taken for sequencing was peripheral blood. The chain combines TRBV9 with TRBJ2-2, with D uncertain. CDR3 sequence (DNA): TGTGCCAGCAGCGTAGACACCCCGCTCACCGGGGAGCTGTTTTTT. Translation gives CASSVDTPLTGELFF.